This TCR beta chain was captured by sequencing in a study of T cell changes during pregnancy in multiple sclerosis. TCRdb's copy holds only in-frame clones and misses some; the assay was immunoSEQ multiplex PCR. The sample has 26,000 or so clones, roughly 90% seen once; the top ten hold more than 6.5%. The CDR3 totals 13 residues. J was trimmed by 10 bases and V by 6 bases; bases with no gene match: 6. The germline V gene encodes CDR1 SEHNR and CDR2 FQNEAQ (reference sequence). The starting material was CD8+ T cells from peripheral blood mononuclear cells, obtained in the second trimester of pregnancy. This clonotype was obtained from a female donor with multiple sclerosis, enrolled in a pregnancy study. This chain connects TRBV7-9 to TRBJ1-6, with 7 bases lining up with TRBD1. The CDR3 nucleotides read TGTGCCAGCAGGTCAGGGGGAAGATCACCCCTCCACTTT. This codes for CASRSGGRSPLHF.